This is a list of T cell receptor beta chains from one sample in a study of identifying expanded T cells in peripheral blood. Using immunoSEQ multiplex PCR, the repertoire was profiled, and TCRdb retains in-frame clones only, with some absent. The sample consists of under 110,000 clones, 70% to 90% of them appearing once. What was sequenced was blood. The source of these receptors is a person between 18 and 75 years old in good health. Each CDR3 is given with its conserved first and last residue. D genes are given only for firm matches. Size tells how often a clone was seen (once, few, many) or the class of an expanded clone, and some rows leave it out.

>NA|NA|TRBJ1-2|TRBV7-2
TGTGCCAGCAGCTCTTCTAATAACTATGGCTACACCTTC
CASSSSNNYGYTF
>NA|NA|TRBJ1-4|TRBV25-1
TGTGCCAGCAGCCCATGGGGAGGGGAGGTCGGGACTAATGAAAAACTGTTTTTT
CASSPWGGEVGTNEKLFF
>TRBD1|few|TRBJ2-7|TRBV28
TGTGCCAGCAGCCTCTACGGACAGGGCTACGAGCAGTACTTC
CASSLYGQGYEQYF
>TRBD1|NA|TRBJ1-2|TRBV27
TGTGCCAGCAGTTTATTTGGTATGCAGGGGGCAGGCTACACCTTC
CASSLFGMQGAGYTF
>NA|NA|TRBJ1-2|TRBV4-1
TGCGCCAGCAGCCAAGATGGGAGCTACACCTTC
CASSQDGSYTF
>NA|NA|TRBJ1-2|TRBV7-2
TGTGCCAGCAGCTTAGAGATTGGGGACTATGGCTACACCTTC
CASSLEIGDYGYTF
>TRBD1|NA|TRBJ2-7|TRBV7-9
TGTGCCAGCAGCTTAGCTGACAGGGGGTACGAGCAGTACTTC
CASSLADRGYEQYF
>NA|NA|TRBJ2-7|TRBV2
TGTGCCAGCAGTTCGGCCTCCTACGAGCAGTACTTC
CASSSASYEQYF
>NA|NA|TRBJ2-2|TRBV7-2
TGTGCCAGCAGCTTAGTGTGGGGGGCGGGTCACGCCGGGGAGCTGTTTTTT
CASSLVWGAGHAGELFF
>TRBD2|NA|TRBJ2-3|TRBV9
TGTGCCAGCAGCGTACTAGGCGGGGGGACCACAGATACGCAGTATTTT
CASSVLGGGTTDTQYF
>NA|NA|TRBJ1-4|TRBV2
TGTGCCAGCAGTGTCCCGGTAGGAGGAGGGTTGGGGGAAAAACTGTTTTTT
CASSVPVGGGLGEKLFF
>NA|NA|TRBJ2-5|TRBV4-1
TGCGCCAGCAGCCAAGTGTTCAGCCAAGAGACCCAGTACTTC
CASSQVFSQETQYF
>TRBD2|NA|TRBJ2-7|TRBV5-5
TGTGCCAGCACTCAGCTAGCGGGGGGAGTGTACGAGCAGTACTTC
CASTQLAGGVYEQYF
>NA|NA|TRBJ1-3|TRBV7-9
TGTGCCAGCAGCCCATCGGTACCGGCCTCTGGAAACACCATATATTTT
CASSPSVPASGNTIYF
>NA|NA|TRBJ1-1|TRBV7-9
TGTGCCAGCAGCTTAATATACGGCCCCAAAAGGAACACTGAAGCTTTCTTT
CASSLIYGPKRNTEAFF
>NA|NA|TRBJ2-5|TRBV5-6
TGTGCCAGCAGCTTGGCGCTGGACGGGCAAGAGACCCAGTACTTC
CASSLALDGQETQYF
>NA|once|TRBJ2-2|TRBV18
TGTGCCACCTCTATATCCGGACAGTATCACACCGGGGAGCTGTTTTTT
CATSISGQYHTGELFF
>TRBD1|NA|TRBJ1-1|TRBV7-9
TGTGCCAGCAGCCCGAAAGGACAGGGGGGGAACACTGAAGCTTTCTTT
CASSPKGQGGNTEAFF
>NA|NA|TRBJ2-7|TRBV7-9
TGTGCCAGCAGCTCGGCCTACGAGCAGTACTTC
CASSSAYEQYF
>TRBD2|NA|TRBJ2-7|TRBV5-1
TGCGCCAGCAGCTTGGCCAGGGCTAGCGGCCCATACGAGCAGTACTTC
CASSLARASGPYEQYF
>NA|NA|TRBJ1-1|TRBV5-4
TGTGCCAGCAGCTTAGGCTCCGGGACTGAAGCTTTCTTT
CASSLGSGTEAFF
>NA|NA|TRBJ2-3|TRBV6-6
TGTGCCAGCAGTTACTCCCAAGATACGCAGTATTTT
CASSYSQDTQYF
>NA|NA|TRBJ2-1|TRBV6-5
TGTGCCAGCAGTTACAGCAGTAGCTCCTACAATGAGCAGTTCTTC
CASSYSSSSYNEQFF
>NA|NA|TRBJ2-3|TRBV5-1
TGCGCCAGCAGCTTGTATGGGGGTCAAGATACGCAGTATTTT
CASSLYGGQDTQYF
>TRBD2|NA|TRBJ2-5|TRBV7-2
TGTGCCAGCAGCTCGCAAGCGACTAGCGAGAGATACGGCCAGTACTTC
CASSSQATSERYGQYF
>NA|NA|TRBJ2-2|TRBV7-2
TGTGCCAGCAGCCCGGCCCTGACTAACACCGGGGAGCTGTTTTTT
CASSPALTNTGELFF
>NA|NA|TRBJ2-7|TRBV5-1
TGCGCCAGCAGCGAGAGCTCCTACGAGCAGTACTTC
CASSESSYEQYF
>NA|NA|TRBJ2-7|TRBV7-2
TGTGCCAGCAGCTTAGCCGGCCCGACCTACGAGCAGTACTTC
CASSLAGPTYEQYF